This T cell receptor (beta chain) was found in a study of blood T cell repertoires in COVID-19. On the study more broadly: Sources were T cells, B-cell-depleted T cells, or PBMCs; the material itself was cDNA or gDNA.

With 2 bases removed from V and 8 bases from J, the gap between germline ends came to 9 bases. Germline-derived CDR1 and CDR2 are MGHDK and SYGVNS. This CDR3 comprises 13 residues. The protocol was immunoSEQ multiplex PCR, while the TCRdb copy is restricted to in-frame clones and leaves out a portion. Of about 52,000 clones in the sample, around 84% are singletons; the top ten hold about 15%. The V gene is TRBV25-1, the J gene TRBJ1-4; the D is unclear. The receptor was derived from a man between 65 and 85 years old with acute or convalescent COVID-19. What was sequenced was peripheral blood. In DNA form, the CDR3 reads TGTGCCAGCAGTGAAACGAGTCGGGAAAAACTGTTTTTT. It translates to CASSETSREKLFF.